This T cell receptor beta chain was sequenced during a study of cytomegalovirus exposure and HLA in healthy donors (dated by TCRdb to about 2017). General notes on the study: An earlier analysis of several hundred of the donors reported 250 to 300 Gb of sequence data and more than 90 million unique TCR beta sequences from roughly 180 million T cells. An early release that covered 640 HLA-typed donors contained approximately 300 gigabases of sequencing data and roughly 84 million unique TCR sequences. Of the 398 genotyped donors, 81% were placed in the genetic ancestry cluster associated with self-reported Caucasian donors. The study aimed to test whether signatures of past pathogen exposure could be identified by cataloging public T cell receptors. The study profiled the T cell repertoires of 666 subjects by immunosequencing and related them to cytomegalovirus serostatus. Besides the first cohort of roughly 700 subjects, a separate validation cohort made up of roughly 130 different subjects was used. To predict cytomegalovirus infection status, the study brought together high-throughput TCR immunosequencing, statistical association of individual TCRs with disease status, and machine learning. To study patterns of TCR occurrence, a later analysis re-analyzed previously published TCR beta repertoires from more than 550 donors and added high-resolution HLA genotyping. Rather than drawing on any new phenotypic data, the later analysis identified candidate immune exposures from TCR beta sequences and the way those sequences occurred across donors. In an earlier analysis of roughly 540 of the donors, high-throughput TCR beta sequencing was used to judge whether each TCR beta V gene segment behaved as functional or pseudogenic. Donor age, sex, ethnicity and CMV serostatus were collected together with the repertoire data. Genome-wide SNP genotypes for about 60% of the roughly 700 donors were used in a later genetic analysis, which treated that subset as a discovery cohort. All discovery cohort repertoires had been generated using a single sequencing platform. Class I and class II HLA loci were covered by the typing at four-digit resolution. The number of donors typed differed by locus, with roughly 629-640 for A, B, C, DRB1 and DQB1, 522 for DQA1, some 570 for DPA1, and some 440 for DPB1. Because of strong linkage in the cohort, roughly five DR-DQ haplotypes were treated as single units for association and clustering. Among about 360 genotyped donors of the cohort, an average of around 240,000 unique TCR beta nucleotide sequences were sequenced per donor, 15% to 20% of them non-productive. Results and caveats for the whole study, not just this receptor: In vitro tests confirmed that a few of the cytomegalovirus-associated TCR beta chains recognize cytomegalovirus antigens. A later genetic analysis associated a missense DCLRE1C variant with V-gene and J-gene trimming of TCR beta chains, and an independent cohort replicated the association. Assigning TCR associations to individual alleles was difficult when HLA alleles, especially DR and DQ, strongly co-occurred. Broadly in line with IMGT annotations, most TCR beta V segments showed up in productive rearrangements about 87% or about 30% of the time in an earlier analysis of under 700 of the donors. The authors suggested that the approach could potentially be generalized to other disease states and immunological phenotypes. In this cohort, only TCR beta chains were sequenced, and detectable features were limited by the absence of alpha or paired-chain data. A cluster of highly shared sequence variants was judged likely to represent a technical artifact of the sequencing pipeline. Most TCR sequences were seen in very few donors, while some public TCRs were found in many individuals. The earlier analysis of approximately 560 of the donors excluded roughly 17 rarely observed V segments, including chromosome 9 orphons, because counts were too low. Specific HLA alleles were associated with roughly 16,000 TCR beta sequences at a false discovery rate of 0.05 in a later analysis. Cytomegalovirus status was reported to be diagnosed by the classifier with high specificity and sensitivity in both the original and validation cohorts. Compared with the 666-donor mean, donors in an Asian-associated ancestry cluster had fewer N-insertions in productive TCRs, according to a later genetic analysis. In a later analysis, most CMV-associated TCR beta chains were found to appear HLA-restricted, with HLA associations seemingly driven largely by CMV exposure. Linkage disequilibrium might explain the correlated functional status among segregating V segments, but an unknown experimental factor could not be ruled out. A further reported finding was that TCR beta sequences accurately predicted the HLA-A and HLA-B alleles for most subjects in the first cohort. According to a later analysis, parvovirus B19, influenza, CMV and Epstein-Barr virus appeared linked to several top co-occurrence clusters. For the cohort, immune exposure information was limited to CMV serostatus. In the study, about 150 TCR beta chains were listed as associated with cytomegalovirus. In a later analysis, TCR association rates were found to vary across HLA loci, with the most associated TCRs seen for DRB1 alleles and the fewest for HLA-C alleles. Some IMGT-functional V segments, including TRBV6-2 and TRBV6-3, could not be told apart with the 87-base-pair reads, so those segments were excluded. A later analysis found that HLA-associated TCR beta chains were more clonally expanded and had lower generation probabilities than equally common non-associated chains. Because HLA typing was unavailable for some donors at each locus, only the typed subset was used in association tests. Sequencing depth was assumed to be roughly uniform across donors in the presence/absence analyses, though that assumption may not hold.

In total, roughly 670 healthy bone marrow donors made up the cohort. At the time of sampling, all cohort members were nominally healthy, though unrecorded immune exposures were likely present. The donor was CMV seronegative and belonged to the group of more than 300 seronegative cohort members. A peripheral blood sample was provided by each donor, and peripheral blood mononuclear cells were used for TCR beta sequencing. The Qiagen DNeasy Blood Extraction Kit was used to extract genomic DNA from the blood cell samples. Receptors were amplified or captured by the immunoSEQ multiplex PCR assay. The multiplex PCR relied on a mix of 60 forward primers for TCR Vbeta segments and 13 reverse primers for TCR Jbeta segments. The CDR3 region of rearranged TCR beta genes was amplified from genomic DNA by a multiplex PCR assay. On the Illumina HiSeq System, the amplified TCR beta libraries were sequenced as 87-base-pair reads. On the authors' methods: In a later analysis, 80 million or so unique TCR beta chains were counted across the roughly 610 repertoires, and roughly 10 million of these chains were shared by at least two donors. To remove PCR and sequencing errors, raw reads were error-corrected and collapsed into unique sequences using a nearest-neighbor algorithm that merged closely related sequences. V, D and J gene segments were assigned by aligning CDR3 sequences to IMGT reference sequences. For a sequence to be retained, a match of at least six nucleotides was required to both a V gene segment and a J gene segment. Rearrangements were called productive when the CDR3 lacked stop codons and stayed in frame with V and J; all others were non-productive. Following IMGT convention, CDR3 was defined as the stretch from the second conserved V-encoded cysteine up to the conserved J-encoded phenylalanine. In an earlier analysis of around 600 of the donors, sequences lacking an unambiguous match to a single V gene segment were excluded. An earlier analysis of around 600 of the donors classified V segments as functional when productive rearrangements were above 56.7% and as segregating when the standard deviation between donors was above 5%. A statistical classification framework was built for diagnosing cytomegalovirus status from the catalog of TCR beta chain sequences. In a later analysis, V and J genes were assigned by comparing TCR nucleotide sequences against IMGT/GENE-DB human TR gene sequences. The TCRdist pipeline was used in a later analysis to assign CDR3 sequences and most-parsimonious VDJ recombination scenarios. In a later analysis, each TCR beta chain was defined by its CDR3 amino acid sequence together with its V-gene family, and reads without a unique V-gene family were excluded. In a later analysis, approximately 640 highly shared, low-generation-probability nucleotide sequences were removed to address suspected cross-contamination and a sequencing artifact. For each public chain, a later analysis derived a clonal expansion index from normalized ranks of inferred template counts within each repertoire. In a later analysis, generation probabilities were computed with a VDJ recombination model fitted to out-of-frame rearrangements, and the resulting probabilities were checked against IGoR. Hypergeometric tests were used in a later analysis to score TCR-TCR, TCR-HLA and TCR-CMV co-occurrence, with a repertoire-size bias correction applied to the TCR pairs. In a later analysis, false discovery rates were estimated by permuting HLA or CMV assignments 20 times. A later analysis grouped co-occurring TCRs with DBSCAN, adding TCRdist sequence similarity when clustering within HLA-allele-positive subsets. Co-occurrence clustering excluded repertoires with fewer than 30,000 or more than 120,000 public chains, plus five with anomalous nucleotide sharing. The clones in this table, taken by TCRdb from immuneACCESS, are in-frame only. Not every clone is retained; where verified, under half of the shortfall comes from an unresolved V gene, and the cause of the rest is unknown. That table furnishes V, J and clone size, whereas the DNA furnished D and trimming. The sample table records a few hundred thousand clones; about 80% of these occur just once. Roughly 0.58% of the sample comes from the top ten.

Relative to germline, V is 0 bases shorter and J is 0 bases shorter, with 4 bases between their ends. The CDR3 runs 14 amino acids, cysteine and phenylalanine included. Of the read, only the CDR3 DNA is kept; its 42 bases are in frame from base 1. Per the germline V gene (reference sequence), SGHKS is the CDR1 and YYEKEE is the CDR2. About this clone: This clone's antigen is unknown. Per-base qualities were not stored, and no clone one base away is much larger.

The sequenced material came from PBMCs. The sequence derives from a woman aged 40-49 years in good health and CMV-seronegative. The chain links TRBV5-5 with TRBJ1-3; the D gene cannot be resolved reliably. The CDR3 sequence is CASSLDSSGNTIYF. The DNA reads as follows: TGTGCCAGCAGCTTGGACAGCTCTGGAAACACCATATATTTT.